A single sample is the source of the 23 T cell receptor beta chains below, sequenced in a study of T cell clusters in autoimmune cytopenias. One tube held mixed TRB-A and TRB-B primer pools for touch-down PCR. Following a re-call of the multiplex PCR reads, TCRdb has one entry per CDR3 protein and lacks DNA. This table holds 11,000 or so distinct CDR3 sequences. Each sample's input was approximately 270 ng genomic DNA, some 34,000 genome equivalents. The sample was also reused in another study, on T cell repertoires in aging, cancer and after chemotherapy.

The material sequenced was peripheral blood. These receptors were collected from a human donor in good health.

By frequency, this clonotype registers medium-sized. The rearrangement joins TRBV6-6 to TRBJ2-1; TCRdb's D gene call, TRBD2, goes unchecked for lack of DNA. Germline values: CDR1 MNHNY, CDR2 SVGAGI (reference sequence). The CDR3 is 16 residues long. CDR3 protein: CASSYGLAGGRDEQFF.

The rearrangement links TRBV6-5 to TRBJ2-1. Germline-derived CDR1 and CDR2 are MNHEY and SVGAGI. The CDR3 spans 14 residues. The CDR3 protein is CASSYSSGYNEQFF.

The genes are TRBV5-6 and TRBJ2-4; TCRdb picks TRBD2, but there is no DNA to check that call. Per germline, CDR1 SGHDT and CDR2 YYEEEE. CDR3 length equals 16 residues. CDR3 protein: CASSPTRASAKNIQYF.

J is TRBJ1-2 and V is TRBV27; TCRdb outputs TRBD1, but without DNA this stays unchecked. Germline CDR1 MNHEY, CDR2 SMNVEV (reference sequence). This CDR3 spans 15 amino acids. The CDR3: CASSHRQGVMYGYTF.

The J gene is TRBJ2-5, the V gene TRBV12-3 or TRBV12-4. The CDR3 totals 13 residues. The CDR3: CASSFGLQETQYF.

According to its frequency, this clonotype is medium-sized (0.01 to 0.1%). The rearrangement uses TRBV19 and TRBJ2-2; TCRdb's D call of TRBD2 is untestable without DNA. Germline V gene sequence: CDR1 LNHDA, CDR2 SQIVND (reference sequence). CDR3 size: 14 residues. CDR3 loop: CASSIGLNTGELFF.

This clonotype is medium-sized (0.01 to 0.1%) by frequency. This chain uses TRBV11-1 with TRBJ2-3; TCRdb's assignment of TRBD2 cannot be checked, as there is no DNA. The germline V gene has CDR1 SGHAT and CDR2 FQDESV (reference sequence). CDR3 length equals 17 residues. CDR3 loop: CASSFVPNGGATDTQYF.

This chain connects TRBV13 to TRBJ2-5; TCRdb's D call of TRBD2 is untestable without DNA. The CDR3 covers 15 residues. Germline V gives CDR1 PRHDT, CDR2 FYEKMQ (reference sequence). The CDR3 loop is CASSFSSGVQETQYF.

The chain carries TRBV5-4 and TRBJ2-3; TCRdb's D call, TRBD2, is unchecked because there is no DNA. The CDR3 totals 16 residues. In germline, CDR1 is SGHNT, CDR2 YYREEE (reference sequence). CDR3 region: CASSFVTSANTDTQYF.

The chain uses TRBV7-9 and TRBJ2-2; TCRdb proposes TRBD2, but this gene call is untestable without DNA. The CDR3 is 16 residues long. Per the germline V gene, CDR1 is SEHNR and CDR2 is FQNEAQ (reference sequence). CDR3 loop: CASSDYGTVDTGELFF.

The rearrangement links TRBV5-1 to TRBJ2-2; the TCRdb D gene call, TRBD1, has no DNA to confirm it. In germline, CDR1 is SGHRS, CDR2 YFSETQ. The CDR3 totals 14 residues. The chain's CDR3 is CASSPGHSTGELFF.

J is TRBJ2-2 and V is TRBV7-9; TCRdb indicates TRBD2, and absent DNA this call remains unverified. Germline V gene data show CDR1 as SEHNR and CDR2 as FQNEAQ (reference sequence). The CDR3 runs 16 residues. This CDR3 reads CASSFGSGVNTGELFF.

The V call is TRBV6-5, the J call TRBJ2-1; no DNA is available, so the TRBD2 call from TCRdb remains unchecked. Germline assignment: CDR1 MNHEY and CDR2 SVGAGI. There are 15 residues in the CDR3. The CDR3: CASRKRGAKVNEQFF.

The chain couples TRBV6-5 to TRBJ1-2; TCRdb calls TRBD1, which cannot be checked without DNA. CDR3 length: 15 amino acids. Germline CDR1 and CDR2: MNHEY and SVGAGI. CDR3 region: CASRGTGETNYGYTF.

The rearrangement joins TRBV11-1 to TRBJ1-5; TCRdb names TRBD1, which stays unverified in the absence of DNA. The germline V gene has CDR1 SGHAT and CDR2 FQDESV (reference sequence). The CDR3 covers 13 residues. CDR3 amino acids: CASSLDSWQPQHF.

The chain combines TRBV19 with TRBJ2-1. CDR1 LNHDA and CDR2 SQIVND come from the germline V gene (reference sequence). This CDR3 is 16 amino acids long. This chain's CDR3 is CASSILLQTGYNEQFF.

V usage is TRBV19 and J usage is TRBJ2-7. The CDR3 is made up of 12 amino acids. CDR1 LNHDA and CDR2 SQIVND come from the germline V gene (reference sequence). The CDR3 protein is CASSTQTREQYF. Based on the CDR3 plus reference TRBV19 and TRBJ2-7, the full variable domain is DGGITQSPKYLFRKEGQNVTLSCEQNLNHDAMYWYRQDPGQGLRLIYYSQIVNDFQKGDIAEGYSVSREKKESFPLTVTSAQKNPTAFYLCASSTQTREQYFGPGTRLTVT.

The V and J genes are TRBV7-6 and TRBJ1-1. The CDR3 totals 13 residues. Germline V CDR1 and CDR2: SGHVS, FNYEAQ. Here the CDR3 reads CASSLFPRFEAFF.

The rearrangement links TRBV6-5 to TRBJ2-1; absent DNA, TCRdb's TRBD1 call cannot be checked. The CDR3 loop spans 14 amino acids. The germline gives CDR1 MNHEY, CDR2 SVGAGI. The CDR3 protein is CASRSTGVLDEQFF.

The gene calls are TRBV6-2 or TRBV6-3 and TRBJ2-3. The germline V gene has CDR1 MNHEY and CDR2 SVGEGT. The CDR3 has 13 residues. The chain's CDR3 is CASTLSGTDTQYF.

The CDR3 sequence is CASSLGRARTDTQYF. The chain couples TRBV5-1 to TRBJ2-3; with no DNA, the TCRdb D assignment of TRBD2 cannot be verified. CDR3 length: 15 residues. The germline CDR1 and CDR2 sequences are SGHRS and YFSETQ.

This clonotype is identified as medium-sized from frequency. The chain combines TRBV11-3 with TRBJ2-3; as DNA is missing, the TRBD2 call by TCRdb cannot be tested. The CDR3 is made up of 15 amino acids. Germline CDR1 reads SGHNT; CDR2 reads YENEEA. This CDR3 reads CASSDRGGPTDTQYF.

CDR3 region: CASSSRDGRSGNTIYF. This rearrangement joins TRBV11-3 to TRBJ1-3; the TCRdb D gene call, TRBD1, has no DNA to confirm it. This CDR3 comprises 16 residues. CDR1 SGHNT and CDR2 YENEEA come from the germline V gene.